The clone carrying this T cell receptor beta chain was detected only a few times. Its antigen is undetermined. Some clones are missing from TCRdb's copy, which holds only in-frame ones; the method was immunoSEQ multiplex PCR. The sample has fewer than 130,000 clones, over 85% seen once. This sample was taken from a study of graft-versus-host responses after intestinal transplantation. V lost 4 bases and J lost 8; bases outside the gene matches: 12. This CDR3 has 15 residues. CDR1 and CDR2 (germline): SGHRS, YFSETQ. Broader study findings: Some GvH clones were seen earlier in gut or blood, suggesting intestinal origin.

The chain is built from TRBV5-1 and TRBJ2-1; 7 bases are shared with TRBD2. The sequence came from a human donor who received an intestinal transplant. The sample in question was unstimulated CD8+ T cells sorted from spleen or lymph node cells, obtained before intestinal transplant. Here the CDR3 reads CASSGGREIVDEQFF. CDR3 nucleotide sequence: TGCGCCAGCAGCGGTGGGCGGGAGATCGTTGATGAGCAGTTCTTC. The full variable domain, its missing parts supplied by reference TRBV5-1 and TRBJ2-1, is KAGVTQTPRYLIKTRGQQVTLSCSPISGHRSVSWYQQTPGQGLQFLFEYFSETQRNKGNFPGRFSGRQFSNSRSEMNVSTLELGDSALYLCASSGGREIVDEQFFGPGTRLTVL.